The rows below give T cell receptor beta chains drawn from one sample of a study of metastatic and nonmetastatic thyroid tumors. TCRdb re-called clones from the PCR reads using MiXCR. Among about 37,000 clones listed, about 13% were seen once. Sequencing was performed on blood. The receptors derive from a female donor with papillary thyroid cancer or a benign thyroid nodule (not recorded which). Some clones in this sample may be carry-over from other donors' samples. The CDR3 runs from the conserved cysteine through the conserved F or W. D genes are given only for firm matches. Only some rows state a clone size, as once, few, many or a class for expanded clones.

D: NA
V: TRBV7-2
length: 14
J: TRBJ1-4
size: many
CDR3: CASSLAGLKEKLFF
DNA: TGTGCCAGCAGCTTAGCCGGATTGAAGGAAAAACTGTTTTTT

D: NA
V: TRBV14
length: 15
J: TRBJ2-3
size: many
CDR3: CASSQEAYGADTQYF
DNA: TGTGCCAGCAGCCAAGAGGCCTACGGGGCAGATACGCAGTATTTT

D: NA
V: TRBV19
length: 16
J: TRBJ1-5
size: many
CDR3: CASSFRTEVNNQPQHF
DNA: TGTGCCAGTAGTTTCCGGACAGAAGTGAACAATCAGCCCCAGCATTTT

D: TRBD2
V: TRBV19
length: 14
J: TRBJ2-3
size: many
CDR3: CASSKAGSTDTQYF
DNA: TGTGCCAGTAGCAAAGCGGGAAGCACAGATACGCAGTATTTT

D: NA
V: TRBV5-5
length: 15
J: TRBJ2-7
size: many
CDR3: CASSPGGVVLYEQYF
DNA: TGTGCCAGCAGCCCCGGAGGGGTTGTTCTTTACGAGCAGTACTTC

D: NA
V: TRBV5-1
length: 15
J: TRBJ2-7
size: many
CDR3: CASSLRVRQPREQYF
DNA: TGCGCCAGCAGCTTGAGGGTCAGGCAGCCTAGGGAGCAGTACTTC

D: NA
V: TRBV7-9
length: 14
J: TRBJ1-2
size: many
CDR3: CASSPLAGDYGYTF
DNA: TGTGCCAGCAGCCCTCTGGCGGGGGACTATGGCTACACCTTC

D: NA
V: TRBV28
length: 15
J: TRBJ2-4
size: NA
CDR3: CASSLGGTGKNIKYF
DNA: TGTGCCAGCAGTTTGGGAGGGACAGGCAAAAACATCAAGTACTTC

D: TRBD1
V: TRBV2
length: 14
J: TRBJ1-4
size: many
CDR3: CASSVDRNNEKLFF
DNA: TGTGCCAGCAGCGTGGACAGGAATAATGAAAAACTGTTTTTT

D: NA
V: TRBV7-9
length: 13
J: TRBJ1-1
size: many
CDR3: CASSFGGNTEAFF
DNA: TGTGCCAGCAGCTTCGGGGGAAACACTGAAGCTTTCTTT

D: NA
V: TRBV10-3
length: 13
J: TRBJ1-4
size: many
CDR3: CAISESGGEKLFF
DNA: TGTGCCATCAGTGAGAGCGGCGGTGAAAAACTGTTTTTT

D: NA
V: TRBV4-1
length: 14
J: TRBJ1-3
size: NA
CDR3: CASSPWGAGNTIYF
DNA: TGCGCCAGCAGCCCGTGGGGGGCTGGAAACACCATATATTTT

D: NA
V: TRBV24-1
length: 15
J: TRBJ2-1
size: many
CDR3: CATSAPGLGYNEQFF
DNA: TGTGCCACCAGTGCCCCGGGTTTGGGATACAATGAGCAGTTCTTC

D: NA
V: TRBV18
length: 13
J: TRBJ1-4
size: many
CDR3: CASSPPPNEKLFF
DNA: TGTGCCAGCTCACCACCCCCTAATGAAAAACTGTTTTTT

D: NA
V: TRBV7-3
length: 15
J: TRBJ2-2
size: many
CDR3: CASSTGVSNTGELFF
DNA: TGTGCCAGCAGCACCGGCGTTTCGAACACCGGGGAGCTGTTTTTT

D: TRBD2
V: TRBV18
length: 13
J: TRBJ2-7
size: many
CDR3: CASSFHGGDEQYF
DNA: TGTGCCAGCTCATTCCACGGGGGGGACGAGCAGTACTTC

D: NA
V: TRBV9
length: 13
J: TRBJ1-2
size: once
CDR3: CASSTTGGSGYTF
DNA: TGTGCCAGCAGCACTACGGGGGGCTCCGGCTACACCTTC

D: TRBD1
V: TRBV5-8
length: 15
J: TRBJ2-3
size: NA
CDR3: CASNKRTGVVDTQYF
DNA: TGTGCCAGCAACAAACGGACAGGGGTAGTAGATACGCAGTATTTT

D: TRBD2
V: TRBV29-1
length: 14
J: TRBJ2-5
size: many
CDR3: CSVIGAGGGETQYF
DNA: TGCAGCGTCATAGGAGCGGGAGGTGGGGAGACCCAGTACTTC

D: TRBD2
V: TRBV7-8
length: 13
J: TRBJ2-2
size: NA
CDR3: CAGSGRAGGELFF
DNA: TGTGCCGGCAGCGGGAGGGCGGGCGGGGAGCTGTTTTTT

D: NA
V: TRBV9
length: 15
J: TRBJ1-4
size: many
CDR3: CASSVAYRNNEKLFF
DNA: TGTGCCAGCAGCGTAGCATACAGGAATAATGAAAAACTGTTTTTT

D: TRBD1
V: TRBV5-4
length: 14
J: TRBJ1-4
size: many
CDR3: CASSPGQGNEKLFF
DNA: TGTGCCAGCAGCCCCGGACAGGGTAATGAAAAACTGTTTTTT

D: NA
V: TRBV6-6
length: 14
J: TRBJ2-7
size: many
CDR3: CASSYSIGDYEQYF
DNA: TGTGCCAGCAGTTACTCGATAGGGGACTACGAGCAGTACTTC

D: TRBD1
V: TRBV28
length: 15
J: TRBJ1-2
size: medium-sized
CDR3: CASSGHRDRVSGYTF
DNA: TGTGCCAGCAGTGGTCACCGGGACAGGGTATCTGGCTACACCTTC

D: TRBD1
V: TRBV28
length: 15
J: TRBJ1-1
size: NA
CDR3: CASSPLGQGNTEDFF
DNA: TGTGCCAGCAGTCCACTGGGACAGGGGAACACTGAAGATTTCTTT

D: NA
V: TRBV12-3/TRBV12-4
length: 12
J: TRBJ1-2
size: few
CDR3: CASNYPGGGYTF
DNA: TGTGCCAGCAACTATCCGGGGGGTGGCTACACCTTC

D: NA
V: TRBV27
length: 14
J: TRBJ1-4
size: many
CDR3: CASRMAEWDEKLFF
DNA: TGTGCCAGCAGGATGGCCGAGTGGGATGAAAAACTGTTTTTT

D: NA
V: TRBV5-1
length: 14
J: TRBJ1-1
size: many
CDR3: CASSFQGPNTEAFF
DNA: TGCGCCAGCAGCTTCCAGGGCCCGAACACTGAAGCTTTCTTT

D: TRBD2
V: TRBV12-5
length: 12
J: TRBJ2-7
size: many
CDR3: CASGFWEGEQYF
DNA: TGTGCTAGTGGTTTCTGGGAGGGCGAGCAGTACTTC

D: TRBD2
V: TRBV5-6
length: 16
J: TRBJ2-2
size: many
CDR3: CASSQLAGVNTGELFF
DNA: TGTGCCAGCAGCCAGCTAGCGGGAGTAAACACCGGGGAGCTGTTTTTT

D: NA
V: TRBV11-2
length: 14
J: TRBJ2-1
size: many
CDR3: CASSFEGYHNEQFF
DNA: TGTGCCAGCAGCTTCGAGGGTTACCATAATGAGCAGTTCTTC

D: TRBD2
V: TRBV28
length: 15
J: TRBJ2-7
size: many
CDR3: CASSVTGGLSYEQYF
DNA: TGTGCCAGCAGCGTGACGGGAGGCCTCTCCTACGAGCAGTACTTC

D: NA
V: TRBV7-9
length: 15
J: TRBJ1-6
size: NA
CDR3: CASTSTYMGSSPLHF
DNA: TGTGCCAGCACCTCGACCTACATGGGGAGTTCACCCCTCCACTTT

D: NA
V: TRBV27
length: 13
J: TRBJ2-1
size: few
CDR3: CASIRGGKNGQFF
DNA: TGTGCCAGCATTCGAGGAGGTAAGAATGGGCAGTTCTTC

D: NA
V: TRBV10-3
length: 11
J: TRBJ1-5
size: NA
CDR3: CAIGGGQPQHF
DNA: TGTGCCATCGGGGGGGGTCAGCCCCAGCATTTT

D: NA
V: TRBV19
length: 13
J: TRBJ1-5
size: many
CDR3: CASSIYHNQPQHF
DNA: TGTGCCAGTAGTATTTACCACAATCAGCCCCAGCATTTT

D: NA
V: TRBV9
length: 13
J: TRBJ2-1
size: many
CDR3: CASSVAPINEQFF
DNA: TGTGCCAGCAGCGTAGCCCCTATCAATGAGCAGTTCTTC

D: NA
V: TRBV28
length: 13
J: TRBJ1-5
size: many
CDR3: CASSQGGNQPQHF
DNA: TGTGCCAGCAGTCAAGGAGGGAATCAGCCCCAGCATTTT

D: NA
V: TRBV11-2
length: 14
J: TRBJ2-2
size: NA
CDR3: CASSLEAGTGELFF
DNA: TGTGCCAGCAGCTTAGAGGCGGGAACCGGGGAGCTGTTTTTT

D: TRBD2
V: TRBV2
length: 15
J: TRBJ2-1
size: many
CDR3: CASSSTSGRGNEQFF
DNA: TGTGCCAGCAGCTCGACTAGCGGGAGAGGCAATGAGCAGTTCTTC

D: NA
V: TRBV5-1
length: 14
J: TRBJ1-4
size: many
CDR3: CASSRRESDEKLFF
DNA: TGCGCCAGCAGCCGCAGGGAGTCGGATGAAAAACTGTTTTTT

D: NA
V: TRBV12-3/TRBV12-4
length: 12
J: TRBJ2-1
size: many
CDR3: CASSPGGSEQFF
DNA: TGTGCCAGCAGTCCAGGGGGGTCTGAGCAGTTCTTC

D: NA
V: TRBV24-1
length: 13
J: TRBJ2-1
size: many
CDR3: CATSERIYNEQFF
DNA: TGTGCCACCAGTGAAAGGATCTACAATGAGCAGTTCTTC

D: NA
V: TRBV30
length: 13
J: TRBJ1-2
size: many
CDR3: CAWSDGQLTGYTF
DNA: TGTGCCTGGAGCGACGGACAGTTGACCGGCTACACCTTC

D: TRBD1
V: TRBV7-9
length: 19
J: TRBJ2-6
size: many
CDR3: CASSYDRGRVLSGANVLTF
DNA: TGTGCCAGCAGTTACGACAGGGGGCGCGTACTCTCTGGGGCCAACGTCCTGACTTTC

D: NA
V: TRBV5-1
length: 14
J: TRBJ2-5
size: many
CDR3: CASSLTSAQETQYF
DNA: TGCGCCAGCAGCTTGACCAGCGCCCAAGAGACCCAGTACTTC

D: NA
V: TRBV6-5
length: 14
J: TRBJ2-2
size: NA
CDR3: CALRDITKVGELFF
DNA: TGTGCCTTGAGGGACATAACGAAAGTCGGTGAGCTGTTTTTT

D: NA
V: TRBV28
length: 17
J: TRBJ2-7
size: many
CDR3: CASSLGLVGLSSYEQYF
DNA: TGTGCCAGCAGTTTAGGGTTAGTGGGACTGAGCTCCTACGAGCAGTACTTC

D: NA
V: TRBV20-1
length: 13
J: TRBJ2-1
size: NA
CDR3: CSARYIKYNEQFF
DNA: TGCAGTGCTAGATACATTAAGTACAATGAGCAGTTCTTC

D: NA
V: TRBV9
length: 15
J: TRBJ2-1
size: NA
CDR3: CASSVEESSYNEQFF
DNA: TGTGCCAGCAGCGTAGAAGAGAGCTCCTACAATGAGCAGTTCTTC

D: TRBD2
V: TRBV27
length: 16
J: TRBJ2-3
size: many
CDR3: CASSFGSGSVGDTQYF
DNA: TGTGCCAGCAGTTTTGGAAGCGGGAGTGTTGGAGATACGCAGTATTTT

D: TRBD1
V: TRBV29-1
length: 12
J: TRBJ1-5
size: many
CDR3: CSAGTGGEPQHF
DNA: TGCAGCGCTGGGACAGGGGGGGAGCCCCAGCATTTT

D: NA
V: TRBV12-3/TRBV12-4
length: 15
J: TRBJ2-1
size: many
CDR3: CATLRGLGGYNEQFF
DNA: TGTGCCACCCTGAGAGGACTAGGGGGTTACAATGAGCAGTTCTTC

D: TRBD2
V: TRBV28
length: 16
J: TRBJ2-1
size: many
CDR3: CASRELAGGFINEQFF
DNA: TGTGCCAGTAGAGAGCTAGCGGGAGGTTTCATCAATGAGCAGTTCTTC

D: NA
V: TRBV7-2
length: 13
J: TRBJ1-3
size: many
CDR3: CASSFQVSDTIYF
DNA: TGTGCCAGCAGCTTTCAAGTGAGCGACACCATATATTTT

D: NA
V: TRBV5-1
length: 15
J: TRBJ2-6
size: many
CDR3: CASSFESSGANVLTF
DNA: TGCGCCAGCAGCTTTGAAAGCTCTGGGGCCAACGTCCTGACTTTC

D: TRBD1
V: TRBV6-6
length: 18
J: TRBJ1-2
size: NA
CDR3: CASSFSVPGTGLNYGYTF
DNA: TGTGCCAGCAGCTTCTCAGTTCCCGGGACAGGGCTGAACTATGGCTACACCTTC

D: TRBD1
V: TRBV5-5
length: 15
J: TRBJ2-1
size: NA
CDR3: CASSSWTGTYNEQFF
DNA: TGTGCCAGCAGCTCATGGACAGGAACCTACAATGAGCAGTTCTTC